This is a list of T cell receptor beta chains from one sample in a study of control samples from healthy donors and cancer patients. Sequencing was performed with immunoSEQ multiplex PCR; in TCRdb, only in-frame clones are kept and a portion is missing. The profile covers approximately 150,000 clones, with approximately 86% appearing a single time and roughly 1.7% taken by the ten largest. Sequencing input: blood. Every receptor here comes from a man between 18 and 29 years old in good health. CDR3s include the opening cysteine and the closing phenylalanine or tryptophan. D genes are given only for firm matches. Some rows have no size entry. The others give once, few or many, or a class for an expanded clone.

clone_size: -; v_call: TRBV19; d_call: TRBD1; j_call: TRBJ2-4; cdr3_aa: CASSNRDSSIAKNIQYF; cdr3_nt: TGTGCCAGTAGTAACCGGGACAGTTCGATAGCCAAAAACATTCAGTACTTC
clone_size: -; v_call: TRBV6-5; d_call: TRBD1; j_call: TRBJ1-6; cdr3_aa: CASSSPGQSSPLHF; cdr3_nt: TGTGCCAGCAGCTCCCCGGGACAGAGCTCACCCCTCCACTTT
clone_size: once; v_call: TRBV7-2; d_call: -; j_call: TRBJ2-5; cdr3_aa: CASSFGQRETQYF; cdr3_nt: TGTGCCAGCAGCTTCGGACAGAGAGAGACCCAGTACTTC
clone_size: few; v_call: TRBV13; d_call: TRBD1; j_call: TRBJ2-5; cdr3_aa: CASSFGQGRQETQYF; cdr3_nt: TGTGCCAGCAGCTTTGGACAGGGCCGGCAAGAGACCCAGTACTTC
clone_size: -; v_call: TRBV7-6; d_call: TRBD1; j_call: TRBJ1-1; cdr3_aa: CASSTHTLTGMNTEAFF; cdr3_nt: TGTGCCAGCAGCACCCACACTTTGACAGGGATGAACACTGAAGCTTTCTTT
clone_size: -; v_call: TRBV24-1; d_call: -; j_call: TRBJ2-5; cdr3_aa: CATKVGRIQETQYF; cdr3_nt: TGTGCCACTAAGGTTGGGCGGATCCAAGAGACCCAGTACTTC
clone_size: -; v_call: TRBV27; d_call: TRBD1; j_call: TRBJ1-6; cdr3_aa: CASSLATGGNSPLHF; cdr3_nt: TGTGCCAGCAGTTTGGCGACAGGGGGCAATTCACCCCTCCACTTT
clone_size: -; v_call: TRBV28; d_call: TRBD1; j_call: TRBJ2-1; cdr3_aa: CASSPTGDTSYNEQFF; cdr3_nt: TGTGCCAGCAGTCCTACAGGGGACACCTCCTACAATGAGCAGTTCTTC
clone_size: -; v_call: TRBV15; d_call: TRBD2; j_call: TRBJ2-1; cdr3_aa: CATSRDSGGYNEQFF; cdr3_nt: TGTGCCACCAGCAGAGATAGCGGGGGATACAATGAGCAGTTCTTC
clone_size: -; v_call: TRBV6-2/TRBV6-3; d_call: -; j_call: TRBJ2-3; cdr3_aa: CASSYPDSRDTQYF; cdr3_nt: TGTGCCAGCAGTTACCCCGACTCCCGGGATACGCAGTATTTT
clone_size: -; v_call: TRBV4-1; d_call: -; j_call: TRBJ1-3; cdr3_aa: CASSQVEGVGNTIYF; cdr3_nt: TGCGCCAGCAGCCAAGTCGAAGGGGTAGGAAACACCATATATTTT
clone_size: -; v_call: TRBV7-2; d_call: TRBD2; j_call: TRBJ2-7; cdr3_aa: CASSLEASGAYEQYF; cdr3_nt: TGTGCCAGCAGCTTAGAGGCTAGCGGGGCCTACGAGCAGTACTTC
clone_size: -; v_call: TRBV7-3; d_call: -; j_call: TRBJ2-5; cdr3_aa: CASSYSTGRQETQYF; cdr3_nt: TGTGCCAGCAGCTACAGTACAGGGAGGCAAGAGACCCAGTACTTC
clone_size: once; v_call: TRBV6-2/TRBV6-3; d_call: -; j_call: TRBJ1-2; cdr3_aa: CASSYEQGTYGYTF; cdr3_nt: TGTGCCAGCAGTTATGAGCAGGGGACCTATGGCTACACCTTC
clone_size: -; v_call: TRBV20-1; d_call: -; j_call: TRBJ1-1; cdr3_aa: CSATIVEAFF; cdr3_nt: TGCAGTGCTACTATCGTCGAAGCTTTCTTT
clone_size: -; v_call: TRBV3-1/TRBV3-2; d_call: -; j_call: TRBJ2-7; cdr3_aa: CASSPGAQYEQYF; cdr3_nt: TGTGCCAGCAGCCCCGGGGCCCAATACGAGCAGTACTTC
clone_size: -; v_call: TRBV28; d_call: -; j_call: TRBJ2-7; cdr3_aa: CATSRQIGPYEQYF; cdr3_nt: TGTGCCACCTCGAGACAAATCGGACCCTACGAGCAGTACTTC